The 6 T cell receptor beta chains in this list originate from one sample, sequenced in a study of neoadjuvant anti-PD-1 for oral cavity cancer. The time point: after neoadjuvant nivolumab, at surgical resection. Sequencing used immunoSEQ multiplex PCR; TCRdb keeps in-frame clones, though not all of them. Of 68,000 or so clones in the sample, about 85% are singletons; the top ten hold 3% to 3.5%. The material was PBMCs, obtained after nivolumab (anti-PD-1) treatment. These receptors came from a person between 40 and 79 years old with oral cavity squamous cell carcinoma.

This chain uses TRBV28 with TRBJ2-7, with 9 bases matching TRBD2. The germline CDR1 and CDR2 sequences are MDHEN and SYDVKM. V lost 6 bases to trimming and J lost 3 bases; unmatched junction nucleotides: 9. The CDR3 consists of 15 residues. This CDR3 reads CASRLPGTSLYEQYF. DNA for the CDR3: TGTGCCAGCAGACTACCCGGGACTAGCCTCTACGAGCAGTACTTC.

CDR3 bases: TGTGCCAGCAGCTTAGCCTCACCGGGATCAGAAGCTTTCTTT. Encoded protein: CASSLASPGSEAFF. This chain joins TRBV13 and TRBJ1-1; D uncertain. In germline, CDR1 is PRHDT, CDR2 FYEKMQ (reference sequence). Trimming took off 1 base at V and 8 bases at J, with 14 bases between the two ends. The CDR3 extends over 14 amino acids.

J is TRBJ2-6 and V is TRBV10-2; TRBD1 aligns across 8 bases. The CDR3 length is 16 residues. J was trimmed by 3 bases and V by 3 bases; bases with no gene match: 4. Germline-derived CDR1 and CDR2 are WSHSY and SAAADI. This CDR3 reads CASSDPGGGGANVLTF. CDR3 DNA: TGCGCCAGCAGTGACCCAGGGGGCGGTGGGGCCAACGTCCTGACTTTC.

The chain uses TRBV28 and TRBJ2-7; maybe TRBD2 (6 bases). CDR1 MDHEN and CDR2 SYDVKM come from the germline V gene. CDR3 length: 15 amino acids. V shed 6 bases and J shed 0 bases, with 15 bases lying between them. CDR3 DNA sequence: TGTGCCAGCAGCACACGGGGGTTTAGCTCCTACGAGCAGTACTTC. This sequence encodes CASSTRGFSSYEQYF.

This clone showed up just a few times. The V and J genes are TRBV7-9 and TRBJ2-1, with D perhaps matching TRBD2 (5 bases). V was cut by 4 bases and J by 3 bases, with 7 bases left in between. Germline loops: CDR1 SEHNR, CDR2 FQNEAQ (reference sequence). The CDR3 is 13 amino acids. The CDR3 DNA reads TGTGCCAGCAGCTCCACTAGCTACAATGAGCAGTTCTTC. Encoded protein: CASSSTSYNEQFF.

The genes are TRBV7-9 and TRBJ1-1; maybe TRBD1 (6 bases). The CDR3 has 15 amino acids. Germline loops: CDR1 SEHNR, CDR2 FQNEAQ (reference sequence). Deletions cut 6 bases from V and 6 bases from J, with 20 bases between. The CDR3, as DNA: TGTGCCAGCAGGCCCCTCGAGCCTTCAGGGGCTGAAGCTTTCTTT. Encoded protein: CASRPLEPSGAEAFF. Supplemented by reference TRBV7-9 and TRBJ1-1, the full variable domain reads DTGVSQNPRHKITKRGQNVTFRCDPISEHNRLYWYRQTLGQGPEFLTYFQNEAQLEKSRLLSDRFSAERPKGSFSTLEIQRTEQGDSAMYLCASRPLEPSGAEAFFGQGTRLTVV.